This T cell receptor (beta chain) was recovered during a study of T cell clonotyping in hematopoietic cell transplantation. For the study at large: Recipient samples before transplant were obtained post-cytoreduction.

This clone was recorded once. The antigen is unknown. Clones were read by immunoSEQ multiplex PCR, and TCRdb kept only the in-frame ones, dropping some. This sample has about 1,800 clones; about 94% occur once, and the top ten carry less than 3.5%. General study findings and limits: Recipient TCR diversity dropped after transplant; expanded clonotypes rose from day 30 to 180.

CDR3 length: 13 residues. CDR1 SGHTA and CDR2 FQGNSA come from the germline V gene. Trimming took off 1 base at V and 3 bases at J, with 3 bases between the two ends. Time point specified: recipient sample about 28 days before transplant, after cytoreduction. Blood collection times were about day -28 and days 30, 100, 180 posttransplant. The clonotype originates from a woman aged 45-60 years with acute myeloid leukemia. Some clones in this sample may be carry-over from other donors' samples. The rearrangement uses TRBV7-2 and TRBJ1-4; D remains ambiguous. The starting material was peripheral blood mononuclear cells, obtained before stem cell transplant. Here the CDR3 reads CASSLEPNEKLFF. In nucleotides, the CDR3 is TGTGCCAGCAGCTTAGAACCTAATGAAAAACTGTTTTTT.